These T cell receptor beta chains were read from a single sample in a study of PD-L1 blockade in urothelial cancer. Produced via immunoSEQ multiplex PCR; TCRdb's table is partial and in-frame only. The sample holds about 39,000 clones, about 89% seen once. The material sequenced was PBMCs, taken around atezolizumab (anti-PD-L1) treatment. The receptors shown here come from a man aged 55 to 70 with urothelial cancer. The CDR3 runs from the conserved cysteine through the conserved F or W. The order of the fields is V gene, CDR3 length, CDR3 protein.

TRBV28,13,CASADGGRETQYF
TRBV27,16,CASSLNRGLNTGELFF
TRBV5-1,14,CASSLEAGGYEQYF
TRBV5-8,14,CASSFWGRGTEAFF
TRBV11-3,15,CASSSPDRGGYGYTF
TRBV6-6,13,CASSYGENQPQHF
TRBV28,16,CASSLRPGRGRDEQYF
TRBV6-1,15,CASSETKRENNEQFF
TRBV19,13,CASSKSQDQPQHF
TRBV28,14,CASRRGGSDYGYTF
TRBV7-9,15,CASSLSGAGNQPQHF
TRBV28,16,CASSLWQGAGNSPLHF
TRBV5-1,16,CASSPVLSSGVYEQYF
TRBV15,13,CATRRQGGDTQYF
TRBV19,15,CASSWGQGPNYGYTF
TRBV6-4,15,CASSATGGNAGELFF
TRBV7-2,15,CASSIAGISSYEQYF
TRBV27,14,CASSLMGGQETQYF
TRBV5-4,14,CASSGTLSTDTQYF
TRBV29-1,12,CSVGAAQETQYF
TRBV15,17,CATSRLARGAASYEQYF
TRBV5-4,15,CASSPDRVVRDTQYF
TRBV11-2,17,CASRVDGTGGKSGELFF
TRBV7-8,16,CASSFNPGTVPAEQYF
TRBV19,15,CASKWASGSLNEQFF
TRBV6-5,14,CASSYSGPGATQYF
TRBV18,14,CASSPDRSSYEQYF
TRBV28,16,CASSPLAGGYQETQYF
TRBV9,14,CASSGSGSTDTQYF
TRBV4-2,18,CASSQGGSGGRNTGELFF
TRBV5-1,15,CASSSGGYGSYEQYF
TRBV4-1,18,CASSQTPTTGAYNSPLHF
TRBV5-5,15,CASSQGTANTGELFF
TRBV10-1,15,CASSELGTETYEQYF
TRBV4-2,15,CASSPSVLNNQPQHF
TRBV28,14,CASGRQGGTGELFF
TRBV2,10,CASMRAEQFF
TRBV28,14,CASRLSGRGGELFF
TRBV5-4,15,CASRSDRAPTDTQYF
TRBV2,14,CASSNVRLGVGYTF
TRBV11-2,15,CASSPPAVNTGELFF
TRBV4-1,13,CASSQVREMAQHF
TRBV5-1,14,CASSPGLAALTQYF
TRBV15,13,CATSDGANYGYTF
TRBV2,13,CASSAQGDNEQFF
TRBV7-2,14,CASQTGAGANVLTF
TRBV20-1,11,CSASSGETQYF
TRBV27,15,CASSFGPGVKETQYF
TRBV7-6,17,CASSLALSGSGPDTQYF
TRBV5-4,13,CASSPERNQPQHF